A selection of T cell receptor beta chains follows, all from one sample in a study of T cell responses to AZD1222 COVID-19 vaccine. This table comes from immunoSEQ multiplex PCR, and its TCRdb copy is limited to in-frame clones, with some not included. The profile shows 180,000 or so clones, 92% of them singletons. The sample in question was peripheral blood, obtained 28 days after the second AZD1222 dose. These receptors were collected from an adult who received the AZD1222 COVID-19 vaccine. The CDR3 runs from the conserved cysteine through the conserved F or W. The order of the fields is clone size, V gene, J gene, D gene, CDR3 DNA, CDR3 protein. A D gene is named only where the DNA matches it firmly. Part of the rows lack a size; the others show once, few, many or a class for expanded clones.

.	TRBV7-2	TRBJ1-1	.	TGTGCCAGCAGCTTAATCGGGGTTGGTCGAACTGAAGCTTTCTTT	CASSLIGVGRTEAFF
.	TRBV3-1/TRBV3-2	TRBJ1-1	.	TGTGCCAGCAGCCAAAGGACGGCGAACACTGAAGCTTTCTTT	CASSQRTANTEAFF
once	TRBV7-9	TRBJ2-7	.	TGTGCCAGCAGCGCACAGGGGGGGTACGAGCAGTACTTC	CASSAQGGYEQYF
.	TRBV30	TRBJ1-1	.	TGTGCCTGGATCCCGGGCCGCCTTTTCGTAGCTTTCTTT	CAWIPGRLFVAFF
.	TRBV29-1	TRBJ2-1	.	TGCAGCGTTGAGGATGGGGCCGAGCAGTTCTTC	CSVEDGAEQFF
.	TRBV29-1	TRBJ1-4	.	TGCAGCGTTGCCCTTAATGAAAAACTGTTTTTT	CSVALNEKLFF
.	TRBV19	TRBJ1-2	TRBD1	TGTGCCAGACATCAAGGGGCAGGGGGCAACTATGGCTACACCTTC	CARHQGAGGNYGYTF
once	TRBV6-6	TRBJ1-2	.	TGTGCCAGCAGAAAAGTAGGGGGCTACACCTTC	CASRKVGGYTF
.	TRBV20-1	TRBJ1-3	.	TGCAGTGCTAGTCCCCCGGTGTCTGGAAACACCATATATTTT	CSASPPVSGNTIYF
.	TRBV5-1	TRBJ2-2	.	TGCGCCAGCAGCTTAGCCCTCGCCGGGGCCGGGGAGCTGTTTTTT	CASSLALAGAGELFF
.	TRBV6-2/TRBV6-3	TRBJ2-5	TRBD1	TGTGCCAGCAGTTACGGCGCCGGGACAGGGGGGGAGACCCAGTACTTC	CASSYGAGTGGETQYF
.	TRBV5-1	TRBJ1-1	.	TGCGCCAGCAGCTTGATGGACAGTACTGAAGCTTTCTTT	CASSLMDSTEAFF
.	TRBV4-1	TRBJ2-1	TRBD2	TGCGCCAGCAGCCTTACTAGCGGCGATTACTATGAGCAGTTCTTC	CASSLTSGDYYEQFF
.	TRBV12-3/TRBV12-4	TRBJ1-2	TRBD1	TGTGCCAGCGGACAGAGGGACAGGGGGACCTTC	CASGQRDRGTF
.	TRBV5-4	TRBJ2-7	.	TGTGCCAGCAGCTTGACAGTCTCTGGCTCCTACGAGCAGTACTTC	CASSLTVSGSYEQYF
.	TRBV6-2/TRBV6-3	TRBJ2-3	.	TGTGCCAGCAGTTATTCTGTAGGCACAGATACGCAGTATTTT	CASSYSVGTDTQYF
.	TRBV28	TRBJ1-5	.	TGTGCCAGCAGTTTCCTGGCCTTAAATCAGCCCCAGCATTTT	CASSFLALNQPQHF
once	TRBV6-5	TRBJ1-2	TRBD1	TGTGCCAGCAGTTCCGACAGGGCGGGCTACACCTTC	CASSSDRAGYTF
.	TRBV19	TRBJ2-7	TRBD2	TGTGCCAGTAGTATTTTGGGGGGGTCCTACGAGCAGTACTTC	CASSILGGSYEQYF
.	TRBV15	TRBJ2-1	.	TGTGCCACCAGCACCCGGGACAACTACAATGAGCAGTTCTTC	CATSTRDNYNEQFF
.	TRBV7-2	TRBJ2-4	.	TGTGCCAGCAGCTCGGGACTAGCCAAAAACATTCAGTACTTC	CASSSGLAKNIQYF
.	TRBV7-3	TRBJ1-2	TRBD1	TGTGCCAGCAGCTTGACAGGGTTGGAAGGCTACACCTTC	CASSLTGLEGYTF
.	TRBV27	TRBJ2-1	TRBD1	TGTGCCAGCAGTTTAACGACAGGGATTTACAATGAGCAGTTCTTC	CASSLTTGIYNEQFF
.	TRBV7-9	TRBJ1-2	TRBD1	TGTGCCAGCAGCTACTCGGACAGGGTGGTGTATGGCTACACCTTC	CASSYSDRVVYGYTF
.	TRBV5-6	TRBJ1-1	.	TGTGCCAGCAGCAGACAGATGGCTACTGAAGCTTTCTTT	CASSRQMATEAFF
.	TRBV18	TRBJ1-6	TRBD1	TGTGCCAGCTCACCCGGACAGGGTCTTTCACCCCTCCACTTT	CASSPGQGLSPLHF
.	TRBV5-1	TRBJ2-5	TRBD1	TGCGCCAGCAGCCCCATCCCAGGGGGCGAAGAGACCCAGTACTTC	CASSPIPGGEETQYF
.	TRBV29-1	TRBJ2-2	.	TGCAGCGTTCGACTTAACCCCGGGGAGCTGTTTTTT	CSVRLNPGELFF
.	TRBV6-2/TRBV6-3	TRBJ2-7	.	TGTGCCAGCAGTTACTCCGAGGGGGAGGTGGCCGAGCAGTACTTC	CASSYSEGEVAEQYF
.	TRBV5-6	TRBJ2-7	.	TGTGCCAGCAGCTTGCAGGCATCTCGTGAGCAGTACTTC	CASSLQASREQYF
.	TRBV18	TRBJ2-3	TRBD1	TGTGCCAGCTCACCCCCGGACAGGTCCCGCACAGATACGCAGTATTTT	CASSPPDRSRTDTQYF
.	TRBV14	TRBJ1-2	.	TGTGCCAGCCGGCATGGAGGGGGTGGCTACACCTTC	CASRHGGGGYTF
.	TRBV11-1	TRBJ1-1	.	TGTGCCAGCAGTTCCCACACTGAAGCTTTCTTT	CASSSHTEAFF
.	TRBV19	TRBJ1-1	TRBD1	TGTGCCAGTAGCCTCCACACGACAGGGACCACCACTGAAGCTTTCTTT	CASSLHTTGTTTEAFF
few	TRBV9	TRBJ2-2	.	TGTGCCAGCAGCGTATCCCCCCTCTACGGCGGGGAGCTGTTTTTT	CASSVSPLYGGELFF
.	TRBV6-5	TRBJ2-7	.	TGTGCCAGCAGTTACTCTGGGGGAGTAGCCGCCGAGCAGTACTTC	CASSYSGGVAAEQYF
.	TRBV28	TRBJ2-7	TRBD2	TGTGCCAGCAGTTTAGGGACTATACCCTACGAGCAGTACTTC	CASSLGTIPYEQYF
.	TRBV11-2	TRBJ2-5	.	TGTGCCAGCAGCTTATGGGAGATGGAGACCCAGTACTTC	CASSLWEMETQYF
.	TRBV24-1	TRBJ1-5	.	TGTGCCACCAGTGACAGGGTTAATCAGCCCCAGCATTTT	CATSDRVNQPQHF
.	TRBV2	TRBJ1-5	.	TGTGCCAGCAGTGCTGGTCGTAGCAATCAGCCCCAGCATTTT	CASSAGRSNQPQHF
.	TRBV7-9	TRBJ1-1	TRBD1	TGTGCCAGCAGCTTAGTGACGGCACCGGGACAGGGTTGGGGCACTGAAGCTTTCTTT	CASSLVTAPGQGWGTEAFF
.	TRBV7-3	TRBJ2-3	TRBD2	TGTGCCAGCAGCTTCGGGCTAGCGGTCACAGATACGCAGTATTTT	CASSFGLAVTDTQYF
few	TRBV5-4	TRBJ1-4	TRBD1	TGTGCCAGCAGCTTGGGGTCGGGCAGGGACAGGGAAAAACTGTTTTTT	CASSLGSGRDREKLFF
.	TRBV4-3	TRBJ1-4	.	TGCGCCAGCAGCCAAGAAATTGGAGGGGGAAGTGAAAAACTGTTTTTT	CASSQEIGGGSEKLFF
.	TRBV30	TRBJ2-1	TRBD1	TGTGCCTGGGGACAGGGGGGCAATGAGCAGTTCTTC	CAWGQGGNEQFF
.	TRBV3-1/TRBV3-2	TRBJ1-3	.	TGTGCCAGCAGCCAGGTGGACAAGACCTCTGGAAACACCATATATTTT	CASSQVDKTSGNTIYF
once	TRBV24-1	TRBJ1-2	TRBD1	TGTGCCACCAGTGACCCGACAGGGGGTGAGAATGGCTACACCTTC	CATSDPTGGENGYTF
few	TRBV9	TRBJ1-2	.	TGTGCCAGCAGCGTAGCTCCTAACAGGGTATGGTATGGCTACACCTTC	CASSVAPNRVWYGYTF
.	TRBV7-9	TRBJ1-2	.	TGTGCCAGCAGCTTGGGGGCTGATGGCTACACCTTC	CASSLGADGYTF
.	TRBV5-6	TRBJ1-2	.	TGTGCCAGCAGCTTGTGGGGATCTTCGACAGGATACTATGGCTACACCTTC	CASSLWGSSTGYYGYTF
.	TRBV10-1	TRBJ2-3	.	TGCGCCAGCTGCGAGGGTGCACCCACAGATACGCAGTATTTT	CASCEGAPTDTQYF
.	TRBV27	TRBJ1-2	TRBD1	TGTGCCAGCTCCGGGACAGGGGGCTATGGCTACACCTTC	CASSGTGGYGYTF
.	TRBV7-9	TRBJ1-2	TRBD1	TGTGCCAGCAGCTTGGAGGGGGCTGGCTATGGCTACACCTTC	CASSLEGAGYGYTF
.	TRBV7-2	TRBJ1-5	TRBD1	TGTGCCAGCAGCTTAGGACAGGGGGGTCAGCCCCAGCATTTT	CASSLGQGGQPQHF
.	TRBV5-4	TRBJ2-7	.	TGTGCCAGCAGCTTGGACAGGGCCTCCGAGCAGTACTTC	CASSLDRASEQYF